A single sample is the source of the 30 T cell receptor beta chains below, sequenced in a study of blood T cell repertoires in COVID-19. Sequencing used immunoSEQ multiplex PCR; TCRdb keeps in-frame clones, though not all of them. The table includes a few hundred thousand clones, 86% detected once. Sequenced material: peripheral blood. The receptors originated from a man between 18 and 35 years old with active or convalescent COVID-19.

This CDR3 reads CASGTGSSGANVLTF. The CDR3 bases are TGCGCCAGCGGAACAGGGAGCTCTGGGGCCAACGTCCTGACTTTC. The V call is TRBV5-1, the J call TRBJ2-6; TRBD1 might be the D (6 bases). Germline V gives CDR1 SGHRS, CDR2 YFSETQ. The CDR3 consists of 15 residues. V lost 7 bases to trimming and J lost 0 bases, with 11 bases between them.

The CDR3 nucleotides are TGTGCCAGCACGTTAACAGATGAAGCTTTCTTT. Amino acids: CASTLTDEAFF. The chain recombines TRBV2 with TRBJ1-1; D unclear. V dropped 7 bases and J dropped 7 bases, with 10 bases sitting between them. The CDR3 runs to 11 residues. From germline, CDR1 is SNHLY and CDR2 FYNNEI.

In this sample, this clone turned up once. The V call is TRBV18, the J call TRBJ1-1; D uncertain. The ends were cut back, 2 bases at V and 4 bases at J, with 8 bases in the middle. This CDR3 is 13 amino acids long. Germline V gene data show CDR1 as KGHSH and CDR2 as LQKENI. DNA for the CDR3: TGTGCCAGCTCACCAGGGAGGGCCACTGAAGCTTTCTTT. It translates to CASSPGRATEAFF.

This chain links TRBV5-1 with TRBJ2-3, with unresolved D. Deletions cut 0 bases from V and 2 bases from J, with 7 bases between. This CDR3 is 14 amino acids long. The germline gives CDR1 SGHRS, CDR2 YFSETQ. The DNA of the CDR3 is TGCGCCAGCAGCTTGGTGCAGGACACAGATACGCAGTATTTT. The encoded protein is CASSLVQDTDTQYF.

Here the CDR3 DNA reads TGCGCCAGCAGCCAGGGGGGGAGGAACACCTTC. Its translation is CASSQGGRNTF. This chain connects TRBV4-1 to TRBJ1-2; a weak D match, TRBD1 (5 bases). The CDR3 is 11 residues long. V lost 3 bases to trimming and J lost 12 bases, with 11 bases between them. CDR1 is MGHRA, CDR2 YSYEKL, per germline.

The rearrangement links TRBV19 to TRBJ2-1, with TRBD2 matching over 8 bases. V lost 7 bases, J lost 3 bases, and 8 bases stayed unmatched. The CDR3 spans 15 residues. Germline lookup yields CDR1 LNHDA and CDR2 SQIVND (reference sequence). The CDR3 coding sequence is TGTGCCAGTACCGCGGGACTAGGGGACTACAATGAGCAGTTCTTC. It yields the protein CASTAGLGDYNEQFF.

The chain links TRBV11-2 to TRBJ2-6; D remains unclear. Looked up from germline, CDR1 is SGHAT and CDR2 is FQNNGV. The CDR3 is made up of 14 amino acids. Between the trimmed V and J ends, which lost 5 bases and 4 bases, there was a span of 9 bases. The CDR3 here is CASSVSRGANVLTF. CDR3 nucleotide sequence: TGTGCCAGCAGCGTATCCCGGGGGGCCAACGTCCTGACTTTC. Together with reference TRBV11-2 and TRBJ2-6, the CDR3 gives the full variable domain: EAGVAQSPRYKIIEKRQSVAFWCNPISGHATLYWYQQILGQGPKLLIQFQNNGVVDDSQLPKDRFSAERLKGVDSTLKIQPAKLEDSAVYLCASSVSRGANVLTFGAGSRLTVL.

The V and J genes are TRBV1 and TRBJ2-6; no check of the table's D call, TRBD1, against the DNA was made. TRBV1 is a pseudogene locus. The CDR3 sequence is 16 residues long. The CDR3 nucleotides read TGCACCAGCAGCGCTGACAGCAACTCTGGGGCCAACGTCCTGACTTTC. It is translated as CTSSADSNSGANVLTF.

The chain employs TRBV6-5 and TRBJ1-5, with 10 nucleotides matching TRBD1. This CDR3 is 15 amino acids long. Germline V lookup: CDR1 MNHEY, CDR2 SVGAGI. V gave up 8 bases and J gave up 1 base; unmatched junction bases: 5. The CDR3 nucleotides read TGTGCCAGCGGACAGGGGGGATCAAGCAATCAGCCCCAGCATTTT. Translation: CASGQGGSSNQPQHF.

V gene TRBV5-4 combines with J gene TRBJ1-1; a possible D gene is TRBD1 (5 bases). Germline loops: CDR1 SGHNT, CDR2 YYREEE (reference sequence). The CDR3 totals 14 residues. Trimming took 2 bases from V and 5 from J, leaving 13 bases between them. The CDR3 DNA reads TGTGCCAGCAGCTTTGGGGGGGTGTGGACTGAAGCTTTCTTT. Its protein is CASSFGGVWTEAFF.

In this sample, this clone turned up once. The chain couples TRBV11-1 to TRBJ2-1; 7 bases are a match to TRBD1. V shed 5 bases and J 6 bases; nucleotides not matched to a gene: 4. Germline V CDR1 and CDR2: SGHAT, FQDESV (reference sequence). The CDR3 is made up of 13 amino acids. This CDR3 reads CASSRRQGNEQFF. The CDR3 DNA reads TGTGCCAGCAGCCGGAGACAGGGCAATGAGCAGTTCTTC.

The chain combines TRBV14 with TRBJ2-7; D is ambiguous. The germline V gene has CDR1 SGHDN and CDR2 FVKESK. This CDR3 spans 13 amino acids. V was cut by 0 bases and J by 10 bases, with 13 bases left in between. CDR3 residues: CASSQEDARHQYF. The DNA for the CDR3 is TGTGCCAGCAGCCAAGAAGATGCGAGGCATCAGTACTTC.

This rearrangement joins TRBV5-8 to TRBJ2-5, with 10 positions matching TRBD2. Trimming took 2 bases from V and 1 from J; bases not matched to a gene: 11. The CDR3 contains 18 residues. CDR1 and CDR2 (germline): SGHTS, YDEGEE. This CDR3 is CASSFLGLAGATQETQYF. The CDR3 DNA follows: TGTGCCAGCAGCTTTTTAGGGCTAGCGGGAGCCACCCAAGAGACCCAGTACTTC.

V is TRBV7-9 and J is TRBJ2-7; 8 nucleotides line up with TRBD2. The germline gives CDR1 SEHNR, CDR2 FQNEAQ (reference sequence). The CDR3 is made up of 18 amino acids. With V trimmed by 5 bases and J by 5 bases, 20 bases remained unmatched. The CDR3 nucleotides read TGTGCCAGCAGCCCCCGGTCGGAGCGGGGGAGAAATGGTCACGAGCAGTACTTC. Translation gives CASSPRSERGRNGHEQYF. The complete variable domain, with remaining parts taken from reference TRBV7-9 and TRBJ2-7, reads DTGVSQNPRHKITKRGQNVTFRCDPISEHNRLYWYRQTLGQGPEFLTYFQNEAQLEKSRLLSDRFSAERPKGSFSTLEIQRTEQGDSAMYLCASSPRSERGRNGHEQYFGPGTRLTVT.

J is TRBJ2-5 and V is TRBV5-1; D remains ambiguous. The germline V and J ends were trimmed by 4 bases and 1 base, with 8 bases remaining between them. The germline V gene has CDR1 SGHRS and CDR2 YFSETQ. CDR3 length: 13 amino acids. CDR3 in DNA: TGCGCCAGCAGCCGATACAGCCAAGAGACCCAGTACTTC. It encodes CASSRYSQETQYF.

V and J are TRBV28 and TRBJ2-7, with 8 bases that match TRBD2. Looked up from germline, CDR1 is MDHEN and CDR2 is SYDVKM. J was trimmed by 5 bases and V by 5 bases; bases with no gene match: 8. The CDR3 loop spans 14 amino acids. The CDR3 coding sequence is TGTGCCAGCAGTACCGGGACTAGTTACCACGAGCAGTACTTC. Protein sequence: CASSTGTSYHEQYF.

The J gene is TRBJ2-7, the V gene TRBV4-2; TRBD2 might be the D (6 bases). The CDR3 is made up of 16 amino acids. Germline V CDR1 and CDR2: LGHNA, YNFKEQ. Trimming removed 0 bases from V and 4 bases from J, with 16 bases in between. CDR3 sequence: CASSQDHQGGVYEQYF. Written as DNA, the CDR3 is TGTGCCAGCAGCCAAGATCACCAGGGAGGTGTGTACGAGCAGTACTTC.

The chain has TRBV3-1 (or the pseudogene TRBV3-2) and TRBJ2-3, with D possibly being TRBD2 (6 bases). Per germline, CDR1 LGHDT and CDR2 YNNKEL (reference sequence). V lost 0 bases and J lost 2, with 12 bases in between. The length of the CDR3 is 16 residues. The CDR3 bases are TGTGCCAGCAGCCAAGACCCCGCGGGACTCACAGATACGCAGTATTTT. Translation gives CASSQDPAGLTDTQYF.

This chain uses TRBV10-3 with TRBJ2-5, with 8 bases identical to TRBD1. Per the germline V gene, CDR1 is ENHRY and CDR2 is SYGVKD. V lost 6 bases and J lost 2; bases outside the gene matches: 11. This CDR3 is 16 amino acids long. This CDR3 is CAISRISNRGQETQYF. CDR3 DNA sequence: TGTGCCATCAGCAGGATCTCAAACAGGGGGCAAGAGACCCAGTACTTC.

J is TRBJ2-5 and V is TRBV7-3; a possible D gene is TRBD2 (7 bases). The CDR3 spans 15 residues. Trimming shortened V by 5 bases and J by 5 bases, and 18 bases separated the two germline ends. Germline V lookup: CDR1 SGHTA, CDR2 FQGTGA. The CDR3 DNA follows: TGTGCCAGCAGCCACTCGGGGGGCGGAGAGGAGACCCAGTACTTC. Its protein is CASSHSGGGEETQYF.

V gene TRBV5-6 combines with J gene TRBJ2-1, with TRBD2 matching over 10 bases. Trimming removed 4 bases from V and 4 bases from J; junction bases left unmatched: 8. Germline V CDR1 and CDR2: SGHDT, YYEEEE. This CDR3 is built from 16 residues. CDR3 in amino acids: CASSGAGGLLYNEQFF. The CDR3 DNA is TGTGCCAGCAGCGGAGCGGGAGGGCTTTTATACAATGAGCAGTTCTTC.

A few counts support this clone. V usage is TRBV2 and J usage is TRBJ2-7; 7 bases fit TRBD1. Losses at the gene ends were 8 bases for V and 4 bases for J; bases not matched to a gene: 11. CDR1 SNHLY and CDR2 FYNNEI come from the germline V gene. CDR3 size: 14 residues. The CDR3 here is CASLGTANGYEQYF. CDR3 DNA sequence: TGTGCCAGCTTAGGGACAGCCAATGGGTACGAGCAGTACTTC.

This clone was seen more than once but under ten times. The chain is built from TRBV29-1 and TRBJ1-2; possibly TRBD1 for D (6 bases). The CDR3 totals 12 residues. Germline CDR1 and CDR2: SQVTM and ANQGSEA. V lost 5 bases, J lost 8 bases, and 15 bases lay in between. CDR3 region: CSVPRGSRGYTF. Written as DNA, the CDR3 is TGCAGCGTTCCCAGGGGATCACGAGGCTACACCTTC.

This clone has just one count. V and J are TRBV11-1 and TRBJ2-5; 7 bases map to TRBD1. Germline V gene data show CDR1 as SGHAT and CDR2 as FQDESV (reference sequence). CDR3 size: 14 residues. J was trimmed by 5 bases and V by 6 bases; bases with no gene match: 9. The CDR3 DNA reads as TGTGCCAGCAGTTCCGACAGGGCATCGGAGACCCAGTACTTC. Translating gives CASSSDRASETQYF.

This clone has just one count. The chain is built from TRBV6-6 and TRBJ2-3; 10 bases are shared with TRBD2. After removal of 6 bases from V and 3 bases from J, the junction contained 24 bases not matched to a gene. Germline CDR1 reads MNHNY; CDR2 reads SVGAGI (reference sequence). This CDR3 comprises 21 residues. The CDR3 region is CASSQTIGVSGGAVSTDTQYF. Written as DNA, the CDR3 is TGTGCCAGCAGCCAGACTATAGGTGTAAGCGGGGGGGCCGTTTCGACAGATACGCAGTATTTT.

The table lists this clone with a count of one. Here the CDR3 DNA reads TGTGCTAGTGGGTCGAGCGGGATGGTCGGGGAGCTGTTTTTT. It codes for CASGSSGMVGELFF. The rearrangement uses TRBV12-5 and TRBJ2-2; 7 bases match TRBD2. Germline loops: CDR1 LGHNT, CDR2 FRNRAP. CDR3 length: 14 residues. The V gene end was trimmed by 6 bases and the J gene end by 7 bases; junction bases not matched to a gene: 8.

The chain joins TRBV30 to TRBJ1-1; unclear D gene. Deletions cut 8 bases from V and 1 base from J, with 17 bases between. The CDR3 loop spans 14 amino acids. CDR1 GTSNPN and CDR2 SVGIG come from the germline V gene (reference sequence). The CDR3: CAGTLGGWNTEAFF. CDR3 bases: TGTGCCGGAACCTTAGGAGGATGGAACACTGAAGCTTTCTTT.

This clone was found a few times. The chain has TRBV13 and TRBJ2-7, with D tentatively TRBD1 (6 bases). This CDR3 is 15 amino acids long. CDR1 is PRHDT, CDR2 FYEKMQ, per germline (reference sequence). The germline V and J ends were trimmed by 2 bases and 1 base, with 12 bases remaining between them. The DNA of the CDR3 is TGTGCCAGCAGCTTAATGTACAGGGAATCCTACGAGCAGTACTTC. Its translation is CASSLMYRESYEQYF.

This clone has only one observation. This CDR3 reads CASSLVSGNGYTF. DNA for the CDR3: TGTGCCAGCAGCTTAGTCTCGGGGAATGGCTACACCTTC. The chain recombines TRBV13 with TRBJ1-2; no reliable D call. Germline loops: CDR1 PRHDT, CDR2 FYEKMQ (reference sequence). Trimming removed 1 base from V and 6 bases from J, with 9 bases in between. The CDR3 is made up of 13 amino acids.

The rearrangement uses TRBV27 and TRBJ2-7; possibly TRBD1 for D (6 bases). The V and J ends lost 8 bases and 0 bases respectively, with 14 bases between them. The CDR3 is made up of 14 amino acids. Germline V CDR1 and CDR2: MNHEY, SMNVEV (reference sequence). The CDR3 DNA reads as TGTGCCAGCGGTCAGGGACAATTCTCCTACGAGCAGTACTTC. Its protein is CASGQGQFSYEQYF.